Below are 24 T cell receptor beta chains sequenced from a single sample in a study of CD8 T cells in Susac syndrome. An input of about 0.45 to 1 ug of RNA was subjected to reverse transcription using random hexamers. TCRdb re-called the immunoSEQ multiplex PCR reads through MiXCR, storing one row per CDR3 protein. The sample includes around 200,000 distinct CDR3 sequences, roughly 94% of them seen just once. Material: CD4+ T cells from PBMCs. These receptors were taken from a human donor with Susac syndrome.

As DNA, the CDR3 is TGCGCCAGCAGCTCAATTACGGGGACTCACCCCTACGAGCAGTACTTC. It is translated as CASSSITGTHPYEQYF. The V and J genes are TRBV4-1 and TRBJ2-7, with D possibly matching TRBD2 (6 bases). CDR1 is MGHRA and CDR2 is YSYEKL in the germline V gene. V shed 5 bases and J shed 2 bases, with 19 bases lying between them. There are 16 residues in the CDR3.

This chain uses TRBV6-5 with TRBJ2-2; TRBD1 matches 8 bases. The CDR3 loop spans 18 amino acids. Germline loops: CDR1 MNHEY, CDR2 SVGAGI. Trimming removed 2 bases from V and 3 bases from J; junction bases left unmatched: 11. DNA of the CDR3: TGTGCCAGCAGTTACAAAGGAGGGACAGGCGGCCACACCGGGGAGCTGTTTTTT. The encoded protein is CASSYKGGTGGHTGELFF.

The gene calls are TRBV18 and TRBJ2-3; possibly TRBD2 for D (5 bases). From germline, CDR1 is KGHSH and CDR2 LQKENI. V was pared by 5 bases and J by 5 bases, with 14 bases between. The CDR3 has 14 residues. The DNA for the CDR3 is TGTGCCAGCTCAGGCCAGGCGAGCGGAGATACGCAGTATTTT. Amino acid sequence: CASSGQASGDTQYF.

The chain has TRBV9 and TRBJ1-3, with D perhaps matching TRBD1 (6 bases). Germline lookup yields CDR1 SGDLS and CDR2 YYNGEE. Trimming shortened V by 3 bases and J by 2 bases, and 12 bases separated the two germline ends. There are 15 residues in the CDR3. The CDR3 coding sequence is TGTGCCAGCAGCGCGGCTGCAGGGGCTGGAAACACCATATATTTT. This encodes CASSAAAGAGNTIYF.

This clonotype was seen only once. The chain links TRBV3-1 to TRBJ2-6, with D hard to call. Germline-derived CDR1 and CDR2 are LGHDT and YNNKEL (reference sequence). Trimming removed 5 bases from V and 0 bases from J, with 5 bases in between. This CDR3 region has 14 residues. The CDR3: CASSRSSGANVLTF. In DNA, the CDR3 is TGTGCCAGCAGCAGGAGCTCTGGGGCCAACGTCCTGACTTTC.

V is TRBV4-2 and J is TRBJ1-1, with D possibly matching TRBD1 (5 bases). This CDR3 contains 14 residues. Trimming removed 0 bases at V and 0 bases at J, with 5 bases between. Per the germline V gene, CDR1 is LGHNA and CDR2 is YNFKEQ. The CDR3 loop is CASSQEGVNTEAFF. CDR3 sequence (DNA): TGTGCCAGCAGCCAAGAGGGGGTGAACACTGAAGCTTTCTTT.

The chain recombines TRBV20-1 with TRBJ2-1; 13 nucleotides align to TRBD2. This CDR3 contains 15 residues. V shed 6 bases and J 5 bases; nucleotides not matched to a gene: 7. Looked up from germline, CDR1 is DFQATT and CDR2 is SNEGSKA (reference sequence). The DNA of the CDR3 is TGCAGTGCACCACCGGGACTAGCGGGAAACAATGAGCAGTTCTTC. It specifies CSAPPGLAGNNEQFF.

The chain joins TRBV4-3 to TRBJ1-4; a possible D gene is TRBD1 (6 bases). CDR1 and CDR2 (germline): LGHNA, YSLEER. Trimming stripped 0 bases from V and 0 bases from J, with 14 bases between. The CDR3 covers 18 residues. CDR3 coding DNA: TGCGCCAGCAGCCAAGACGGGGGCCAATATGCAACTAATGAAAAACTGTTTTTT. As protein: CASSQDGGQYATNEKLFF.

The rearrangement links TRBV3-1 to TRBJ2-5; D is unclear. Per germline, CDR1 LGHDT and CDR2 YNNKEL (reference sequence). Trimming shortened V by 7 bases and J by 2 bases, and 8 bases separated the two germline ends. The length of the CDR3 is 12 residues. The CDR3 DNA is TGTGCCAGCACCCCATCACAAGAGACCCAGTACTTC. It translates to CASTPSQETQYF.

CDR3 sequence reads: CASSFDSIGYGYTF. The CDR3 DNA reads TGTGCCAGCAGCTTCGATTCTATAGGCTATGGCTACACCTTC. The chain joins TRBV7-9 to TRBJ1-2; D remains ambiguous. From germline, CDR1 is SEHNR and CDR2 FQNEAQ (reference sequence). Trimming shortened V by 3 bases and J by 4 bases, and 12 bases separated the two germline ends. This CDR3 has 14 amino acids.

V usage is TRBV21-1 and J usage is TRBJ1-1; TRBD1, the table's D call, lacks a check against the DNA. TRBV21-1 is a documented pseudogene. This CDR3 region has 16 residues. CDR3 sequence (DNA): TGTGCCAGCAGCAAAGCGCAGCCCGGCATAAACACTGAAGCTTTCTTT. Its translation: CASSKAQPGINTEAFF.

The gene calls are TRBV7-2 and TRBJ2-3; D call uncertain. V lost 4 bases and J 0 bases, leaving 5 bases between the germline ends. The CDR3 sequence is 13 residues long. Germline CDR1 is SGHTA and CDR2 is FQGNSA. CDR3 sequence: CASSSISTDTQYF. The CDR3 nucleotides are TGTGCCAGCAGCTCAATTAGCACAGATACGCAGTATTTT.

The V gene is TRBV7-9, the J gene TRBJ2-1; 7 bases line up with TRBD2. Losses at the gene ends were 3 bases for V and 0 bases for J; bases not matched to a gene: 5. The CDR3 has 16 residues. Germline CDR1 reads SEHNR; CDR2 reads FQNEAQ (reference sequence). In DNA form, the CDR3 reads TGTGCCAGCAGCTTTCCCGGGAGGACCTCCTACAATGAGCAGTTCTTC. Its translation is CASSFPGRTSYNEQFF.

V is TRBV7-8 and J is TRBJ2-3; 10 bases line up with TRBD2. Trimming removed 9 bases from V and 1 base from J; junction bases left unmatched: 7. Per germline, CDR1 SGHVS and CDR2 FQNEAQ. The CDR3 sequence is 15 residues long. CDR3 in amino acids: CASTYGLAGTDTQYF. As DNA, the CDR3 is TGTGCCAGTACCTACGGACTAGCGGGCACAGATACGCAGTATTTT.

CDR3: CAWRIVDEQFF. The CDR3 DNA reads TGTGCCTGGAGAATCGTAGATGAGCAGTTCTTC. The V gene is TRBV30, the J gene TRBJ2-1; D is unresolved. The CDR3 covers 11 residues. Trimming pared 3 bases from V and 8 bases from J, leaving 8 bases between. CDR1 and CDR2 (germline): GTSNPN, SVGIG (reference sequence). The whole variable domain, remainder taken from reference TRBV30 and TRBJ2-1, is SQTIHQWPATLVQPVGSPLSLECTVEGTSNPNLYWYRQAAGRGLQLLFYSVGIGQISSEVPQNLSASRPQDRQFILSSKKLLLSDSGFYLCAWRIVDEQFFGPGTRLTVL.

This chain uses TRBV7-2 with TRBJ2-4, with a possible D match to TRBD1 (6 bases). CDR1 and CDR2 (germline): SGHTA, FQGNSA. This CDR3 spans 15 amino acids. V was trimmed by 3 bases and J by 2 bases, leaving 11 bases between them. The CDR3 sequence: CASSLAGASKNIQYF. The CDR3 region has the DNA TGTGCCAGCAGCTTGGCAGGGGCCTCCAAAAACATTCAGTACTTC.

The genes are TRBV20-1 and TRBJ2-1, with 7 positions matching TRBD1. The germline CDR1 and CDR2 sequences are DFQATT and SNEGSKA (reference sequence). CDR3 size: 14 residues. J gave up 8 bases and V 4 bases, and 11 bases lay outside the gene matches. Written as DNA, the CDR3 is TGCAGTGCTAAAATTCCCCAGGGGGTGGATGAGCAGTTCTTC. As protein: CSAKIPQGVDEQFF.

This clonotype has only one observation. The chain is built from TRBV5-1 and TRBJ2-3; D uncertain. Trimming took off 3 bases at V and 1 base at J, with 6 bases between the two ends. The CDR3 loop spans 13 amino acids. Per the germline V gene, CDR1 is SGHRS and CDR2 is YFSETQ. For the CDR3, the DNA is TGCGCCAGCAGCTCGAGCCGCACAGATACGCAGTATTTT. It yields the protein CASSSSRTDTQYF.

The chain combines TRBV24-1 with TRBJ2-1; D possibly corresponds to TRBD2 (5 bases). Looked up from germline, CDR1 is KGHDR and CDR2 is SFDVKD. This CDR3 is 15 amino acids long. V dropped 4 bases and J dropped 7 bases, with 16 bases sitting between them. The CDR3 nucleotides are TGTGCCACCAGTGACCCCGCGGCTCCGGGGAATGAGCAGTTCTTC. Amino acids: CATSDPAAPGNEQFF.

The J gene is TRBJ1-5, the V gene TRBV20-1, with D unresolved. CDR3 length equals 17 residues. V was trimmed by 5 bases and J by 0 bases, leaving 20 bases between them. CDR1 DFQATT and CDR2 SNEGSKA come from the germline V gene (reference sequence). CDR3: CSAYRSWGSYSNQPQHF. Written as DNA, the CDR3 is TGCAGTGCTTATCGGTCCTGGGGAAGCTATAGCAATCAGCCCCAGCATTTT.

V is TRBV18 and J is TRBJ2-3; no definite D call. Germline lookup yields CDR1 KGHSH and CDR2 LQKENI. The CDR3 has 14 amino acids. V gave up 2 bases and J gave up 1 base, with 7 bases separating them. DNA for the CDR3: TGTGCCAGCTCACCAGAGCAGCGCACAGATACGCAGTATTTT. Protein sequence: CASSPEQRTDTQYF.

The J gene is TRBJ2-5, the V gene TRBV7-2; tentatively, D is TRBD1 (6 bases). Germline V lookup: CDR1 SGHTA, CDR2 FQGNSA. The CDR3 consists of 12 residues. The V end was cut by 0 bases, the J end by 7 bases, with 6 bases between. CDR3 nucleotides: TGTGCCAGCAGCTTAGCCAGGGGGACCCAGTACTTC. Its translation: CASSLARGTQYF.

The CDR3 sequence is CSAVDRDNQPQHF. CDR3 bases: TGCAGTGCCGTGGACAGGGACAATCAGCCCCAGCATTTT. The V call is TRBV20-1, the J call TRBJ1-5, with 8 bases fitting TRBD1. The CDR3 has 13 residues. The germline CDR1 and CDR2 sequences are DFQATT and SNEGSKA (reference sequence). V trimming: 6 bases; J trimming: 3 bases; junction bases outside the gene matches: 4.

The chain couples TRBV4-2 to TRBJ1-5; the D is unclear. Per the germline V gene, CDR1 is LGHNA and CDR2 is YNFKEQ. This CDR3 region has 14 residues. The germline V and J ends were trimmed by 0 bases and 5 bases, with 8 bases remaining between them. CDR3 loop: CASSQEAADQPQHF. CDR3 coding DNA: TGTGCCAGCAGCCAAGAGGCAGCTGATCAGCCCCAGCATTTT.